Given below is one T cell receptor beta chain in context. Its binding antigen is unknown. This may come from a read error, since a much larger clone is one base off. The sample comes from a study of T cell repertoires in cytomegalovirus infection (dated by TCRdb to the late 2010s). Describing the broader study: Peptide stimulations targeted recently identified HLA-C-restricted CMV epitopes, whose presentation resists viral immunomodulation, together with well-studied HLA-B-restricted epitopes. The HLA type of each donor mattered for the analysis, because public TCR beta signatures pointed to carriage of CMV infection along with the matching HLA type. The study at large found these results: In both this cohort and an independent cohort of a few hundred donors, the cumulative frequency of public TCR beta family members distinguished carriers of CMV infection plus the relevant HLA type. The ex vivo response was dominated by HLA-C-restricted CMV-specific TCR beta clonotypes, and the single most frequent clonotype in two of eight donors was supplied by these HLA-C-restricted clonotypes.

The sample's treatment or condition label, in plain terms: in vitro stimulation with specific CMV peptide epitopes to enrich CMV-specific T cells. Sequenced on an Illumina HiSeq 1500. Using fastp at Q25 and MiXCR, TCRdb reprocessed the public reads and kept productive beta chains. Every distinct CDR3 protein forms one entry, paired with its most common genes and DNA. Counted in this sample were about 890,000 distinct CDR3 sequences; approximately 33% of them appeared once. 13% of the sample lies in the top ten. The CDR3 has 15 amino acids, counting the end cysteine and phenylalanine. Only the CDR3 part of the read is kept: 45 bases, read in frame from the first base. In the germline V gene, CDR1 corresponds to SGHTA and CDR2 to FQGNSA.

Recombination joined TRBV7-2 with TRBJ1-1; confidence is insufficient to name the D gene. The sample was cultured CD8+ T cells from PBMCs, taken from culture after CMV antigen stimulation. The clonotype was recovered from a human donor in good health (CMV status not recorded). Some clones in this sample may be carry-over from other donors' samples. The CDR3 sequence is CANSFKLGVRTEAFF. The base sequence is TGTGCCAACAGCTTTAAGTTAGGAGTACGAACTGAAGCTTTCTTT.